These 17 T cell receptor beta chains were sequenced from one sample in a study of T cells in Graves' hyperthyroidism and ophthalmopathy. RNA transcripts provided the source from which TCR beta CDR3 regions were amplified. First-round RT-PCR targeting the TCR CDR3 was performed with the HTBI primer set. TCRdb reanalysed the multiplex PCR reads using MiXCR and keeps one entry per CDR3 protein. The sample has approximately 400,000 distinct CDR3 sequences; over 15% are singletons. The sequenced sample was blood. All receptors come from a woman aged 18-29 years with Graves' hyperthyroidism.

V gene TRBV20-1 combines with J gene TRBJ1-1; D may be TRBD1 (6 bases). The CDR3 is 14 residues long. V lost 3 bases, J lost 4 bases, and 15 bases lay in between. CDR1 and CDR2 from the germline V gene are DFQATT and SNEGSKA (reference sequence). This CDR3 reads CSARVGQLSTEAFF. CDR3 sequence (DNA): TGCAGTGCTAGGGTGGGACAACTGAGCACTGAAGCTTTCTTT.

This clonotype appeared many times. This sequence joins TRBV11-2 and TRBJ2-2, with a possible D match to TRBD1 (5 bases). The CDR3 runs to 14 residues. Germline values: CDR1 SGHAT, CDR2 FQNNGV. V was pared by 4 bases and J by 6 bases, with 12 bases between. The CDR3 protein is CASSSDTGPGELFF. Written as DNA, the CDR3 is TGTGCCAGCAGCTCGGACACCGGCCCCGGGGAGCTGTTTTTT.

This clonotype has ten or more counts. This sequence joins TRBV2 and TRBJ1-5; D gene ambiguous. V lost 4 bases and J lost 1, with 8 bases in between. CDR1 and CDR2 from the germline V gene are SNHLY and FYNNEI. This CDR3 contains 14 residues. The DNA for the CDR3 is TGTGCCAGCAGTGGAGGAGGGAGCAATCAGCCCCAGCATTTT. This encodes CASSGGGSNQPQHF.

The rearrangement uses TRBV27 and TRBJ2-2; 7 bases are shared with TRBD2. V lost 3 bases and J lost 6; bases outside the gene matches: 25. This CDR3 spans 21 amino acids. CDR1 and CDR2 (germline): MNHEY, SMNVEV (reference sequence). This chain's CDR3 is CASSFRALELGRPAGAGELFF. For the CDR3, the DNA is TGTGCCAGCAGTTTTCGCGCATTGGAGTTAGGGCGCCCGGCGGGGGCCGGGGAGCTGTTTTTT.

This clonotype was recorded a few times. The chain is built from TRBV6-5 and TRBJ1-2; D is perhaps TRBD1 (5 bases). V dropped 0 bases and J dropped 4 bases, with 12 bases sitting between them. The CDR3 consists of 15 residues. In germline, CDR1 is MNHEY, CDR2 SVGAGI. The CDR3 protein is CASSYSKSGSYGYTF. CDR3 nucleotides: TGTGCCAGCAGTTACTCGAAGTCAGGGAGCTATGGCTACACCTTC.

This clonotype was seen ten or more times. This chain links TRBV2 with TRBJ1-2, with TRBD1 as a possible D gene (5 bases). V was pared by 0 bases and J by 0 bases, with 8 bases between. Looked up from germline, CDR1 is SNHLY and CDR2 is FYNNEI. CDR3 length: 15 residues. CDR3 sequence: CASSEARQTNYGYTF. CDR3 DNA sequence: TGTGCCAGCAGTGAAGCGCGACAGACTAACTATGGCTACACCTTC. The full variable domain, rest sourced from reference TRBV2 and TRBJ1-2, is EPEVTQTPSHQVTQMGQEVILRCVPISNHLYFYWYRQILGQKVEFLVSFYNNEISEKSEIFDDQFSVERPDGSNFTLKIRSTKLEDSAMYFCASSEARQTNYGYTFGSGTRLTVV.

This clonotype was seen many times. V and J are TRBV12-3 or TRBV12-4 and TRBJ2-7; possibly TRBD2 for D (6 bases). This CDR3 is 15 amino acids long. V was pared by 6 bases and J by 2 bases, with 17 bases between. CDR3: CASSRGRETAYEQYF. The CDR3 nucleotides are TGTGCCAGCAGCCGCGGGCGGGAAACGGCCTACGAGCAGTACTTC.

This clonotype was seen repeatedly, ten times or more. The chain carries TRBV28 and TRBJ1-1; 7 bases fit TRBD1. Looked up from germline, CDR1 is MDHEN and CDR2 is SYDVKM. The CDR3 has 14 residues. V dropped 3 bases and J dropped 6; count of bases not matched to a gene: 7. CDR3 sequence reads: CASSFRQGTAEAFF. The DNA for the CDR3 is TGTGCCAGCAGTTTTCGACAGGGTACGGCTGAAGCTTTCTTT.

This clonotype was detected only a few times. Its ends do not fully match the called genes, so a read error is possible. The chain uses TRBV20-1 and TRBJ1-5; 7 bases map to TRBD1. The germline gives CDR1 DFQATT, CDR2 SNEGSKA (reference sequence). The CDR3 is made up of 15 amino acids. CDR3 protein: CGAPKREGAGQPQHF. As DNA, the CDR3 is TGCGGTGCCCCGAAAAGGGAGGGGGCGGGTCAGCCCCAGCATTTT.

This clonotype occurred many times. This chain links TRBV19 with TRBJ2-2; the D is unclear. Germline values: CDR1 LNHDA, CDR2 SQIVND (reference sequence). V gave up 1 base and J gave up 7 bases, with 4 bases separating them. This CDR3 comprises 12 residues. This CDR3 reads CASSIAGGELFF. The CDR3 nucleotides read TGTGCCAGTAGTATAGCAGGCGGGGAGCTGTTTTTT.

This clonotype showed up many times. The chain is built from TRBV20-1 and TRBJ2-5; unclear D gene. This CDR3 is 13 amino acids long. The V and J ends lost 5 bases and 5 bases respectively, with 15 bases between them. Germline V gene sequence: CDR1 DFQATT, CDR2 SNEGSKA (reference sequence). CDR3: CSADPGGVETQYF. CDR3 DNA sequence: TGCAGTGCTGACCCCGGTGGGGTGGAGACCCAGTACTTC.

The sample holds many counts of this clonotype. The chain employs TRBV20-1 and TRBJ1-1, with D unclear. V was shortened by 0 bases and J by 4 bases, with 15 bases between the two germline ends. Germline lookup yields CDR1 DFQATT and CDR2 SNEGSKA (reference sequence). This CDR3 is built from 15 residues. CDR3 sequence reads: CSARDLEGTGTEAFF. CDR3 DNA sequence: TGCAGTGCTAGAGATCTGGAGGGTACGGGCACTGAAGCTTTCTTT.

This clonotype was observed at least ten times. The genes are TRBV6-5 and TRBJ2-7, with D hard to call. The V and J ends lost 3 bases and 4 bases respectively, with 10 bases between them. The CDR3 loop spans 13 amino acids. The germline V gene encodes CDR1 MNHEY and CDR2 SVGAGI. CDR3 nucleotide sequence: TGTGCCAGCAGTTATACGACTGAGTACGAGCAGTACTTC. This sequence encodes CASSYTTEYEQYF.

The rearrangement joins TRBV6-1 to TRBJ2-2; 8 positions match TRBD2. CDR1 MNHNS and CDR2 SASEGT come from the germline V gene. The CDR3 consists of 16 residues. The trim removed 6 bases at V and 2 bases at J, leaving 8 bases unmatched. Here the CDR3 reads CASSFAGLVNTGELFF. Written as DNA, the CDR3 is TGTGCCAGCAGCTTCGCGGGACTAGTTAACACCGGGGAGCTGTTTTTT.

The chain uses TRBV5-1 and TRBJ2-7; tentatively, D is TRBD1 (6 bases). Germline CDR1 SGHRS, CDR2 YFSETQ. The CDR3 totals 16 residues. The ends were cut back, 0 bases at V and 0 bases at J, with 13 bases in the middle. The CDR3 sequence: CASSLEGDRSSYEQYF. In nucleotides, the CDR3 is TGCGCCAGCAGCTTGGAGGGTGACAGGAGCTCCTACGAGCAGTACTTC.

This rearrangement joins TRBV7-2 to TRBJ1-2; D not certain. The V end lost 5 bases, the J end lost 8 bases, and 12 bases lay between the germline ends. There are 12 residues in the CDR3. Germline V CDR1 and CDR2: SGHTA, FQGNSA. CDR3 region: CASSPEVYGYTF. Here the CDR3 DNA reads TGTGCCAGCAGCCCTGAGGTCTACGGCTACACCTTC.

This clonotype showed up many times. This CDR3 reads CASTIKLGGTGELFF. The CDR3, as DNA: TGTGCCAGCACTATCAAACTGGGGGGAACCGGGGAGCTGTTTTTT. The chain carries TRBV19 and TRBJ2-2; D may be TRBD2 (6 bases). The CDR3 loop spans 15 amino acids. V was trimmed by 9 bases and J by 5 bases, leaving 19 bases between them. CDR1 is LNHDA and CDR2 is SQIVND in the germline V gene (reference sequence).